This T cell receptor beta chain derives from a study of T cells in Graves' hyperthyroidism and ophthalmopathy. The germline V gene encodes CDR1 ENHRY and CDR2 SYGVKD. The ends lost 3 bases at V and 9 bases at J; junction bases unmatched: 6. The CDR3 totals 15 residues. Fresh peripheral blood, less than 11 ml of it, supplied the PBMCs. TCR beta CDR3 regions were amplified from RNA transcripts. The HTBI primer set was used in a first-round RT-PCR of the TCR CDR3. TCRdb reprocessed the multiplex PCR reads via MiXCR and lists one record per CDR3 protein. The sample has hundreds of thousands of distinct CDR3 sequences, around 13% seen once. This clonotype was detected many times.

The gene calls are TRBV10-3 and TRBJ1-6; 9 positions match TRBD1. The source material was blood. The origin of this receptor is a woman aged 40 to 50 with Graves' ophthalmopathy. The CDR3 DNA reads as TGTGCCATCAGTGACTGGGGGGACAGGGCTTCACCCCTCCACTTT. Its translation: CAISDWGDRASPLHF.